This T cell receptor beta chain appears in the sequencing data of a study of vaccination effects on CD4 cells after COVID-19. Study-wide context: Participants received two doses of either the BNT162b2 or mRNA-1273 vaccine. Two convalescent patients gave samples 16 days and one week before vaccination.

Study conclusions and caveats: Relatively few convalescent patients took part in the study, which had no early post-infection timepoints.

Sequencing used immunoSEQ multiplex PCR; TCRdb keeps in-frame clones, though not all of them. The sample records around 25,000 clones, roughly 72% being singletons. Sequencing in the ViraFEST assay came after antigen-specific CD4+ T cells had been expanded with viral peptide pools, which were used to stimulate PBMC. With more than 9 days of culture completed, CD4+ T cells were isolated. Infection with SARS-CoV-2 occurred in the person between March and December 2020, and PCR confirmed it. They grew some 2 million PBMC in each well, adding about 10 IU/ml IL-2 and 8.5 to 10 ug/ml peptides. This CDR3 comprises 14 residues. Trimming took off 4 bases at V and 1 base at J, with 10 bases between the two ends. Germline loops: CDR1 ENHRY, CDR2 SYGVKD. This clone was counted only a few times. Its antigen is currently unknown.

Sequencing used CD4+ T cells from PBMCs cultured with SARS-CoV-2 spike peptides, obtained before COVID-19 vaccination. This sequence originates from a human donor who had a prior SARS-CoV-2 infection. The V call is TRBV10-3, the J call TRBJ1-1; possible D gene TRBD1, 5 bases. The CDR3 loop reads CAISGPGRNTEAFF. CDR3 in DNA: TGTGCCATCAGTGGACCGGGGCGGAACACTGAAGCTTTCTTT.